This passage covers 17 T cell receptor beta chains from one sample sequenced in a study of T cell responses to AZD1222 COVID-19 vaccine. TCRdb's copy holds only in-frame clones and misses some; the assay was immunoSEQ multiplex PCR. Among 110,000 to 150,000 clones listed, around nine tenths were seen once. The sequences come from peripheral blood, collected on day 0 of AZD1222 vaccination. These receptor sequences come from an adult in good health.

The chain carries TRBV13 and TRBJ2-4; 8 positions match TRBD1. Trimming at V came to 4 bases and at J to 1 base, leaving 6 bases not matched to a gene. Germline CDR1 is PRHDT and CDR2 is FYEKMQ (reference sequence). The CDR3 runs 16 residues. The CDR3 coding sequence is TGTGCCAGCAGCTCCCCAGGGGGCGCGGCCAAAAACATTCAGTACTTC. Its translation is CASSSPGGAAKNIQYF.

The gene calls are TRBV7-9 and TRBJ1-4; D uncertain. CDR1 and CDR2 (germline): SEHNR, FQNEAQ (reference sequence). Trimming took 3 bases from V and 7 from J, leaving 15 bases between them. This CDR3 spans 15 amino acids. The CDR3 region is CASSLDGGRFEKLFF. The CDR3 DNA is TGTGCCAGCAGCTTGGACGGAGGTCGTTTTGAAAAACTGTTTTTT.

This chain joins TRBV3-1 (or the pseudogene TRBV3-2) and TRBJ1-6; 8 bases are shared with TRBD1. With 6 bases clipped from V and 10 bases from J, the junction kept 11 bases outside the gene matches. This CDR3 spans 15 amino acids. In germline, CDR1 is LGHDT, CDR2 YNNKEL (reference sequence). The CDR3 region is CASRSSQGARSPLHF. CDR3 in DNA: TGTGCCAGCAGGTCTAGTCAGGGGGCGCGGTCACCCCTCCACTTT.

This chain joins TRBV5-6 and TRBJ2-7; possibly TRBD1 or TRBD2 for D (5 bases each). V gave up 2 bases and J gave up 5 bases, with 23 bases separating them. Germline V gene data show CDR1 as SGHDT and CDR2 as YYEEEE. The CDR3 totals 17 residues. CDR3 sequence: CASSFTVLGVTRNEQYF. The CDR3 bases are TGTGCCAGCAGCTTTACTGTCCTGGGGGTCACACGGAACGAGCAGTACTTC. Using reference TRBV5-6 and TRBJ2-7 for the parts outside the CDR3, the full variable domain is DAGVTQSPTHLIKTRGQQVTLRCSPKSGHDTVSWYQQALGQGPQFIFQYYEEEERQRGNFPDRFSGHQFPNYSSELNVNALLLGDSALYLCASSFTVLGVTRNEQYFGPGTRLTVT.

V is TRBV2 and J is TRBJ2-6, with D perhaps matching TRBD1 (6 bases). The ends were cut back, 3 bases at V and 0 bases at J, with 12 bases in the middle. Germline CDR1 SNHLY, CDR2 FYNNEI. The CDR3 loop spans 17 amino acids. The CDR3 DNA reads TGTGCCAGCAGTGACTTGACAGGCGTCTCTGGGGCCAACGTCCTGACTTTC. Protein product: CASSDLTGVSGANVLTF.

Here the CDR3 DNA reads TGTGCCTCCCAGCGGGGGATCTACGAGCAGTACTTC. It is translated as CASQRGIYEQYF. V gene TRBV30 combines with J gene TRBJ2-7, with 8 bases aligning to TRBD2. The germline V gene has CDR1 GTSNPN and CDR2 SVGIG (reference sequence). This CDR3 is 12 amino acids long. V was clipped by 7 bases and J by 3 bases; unmatched bases: 5.

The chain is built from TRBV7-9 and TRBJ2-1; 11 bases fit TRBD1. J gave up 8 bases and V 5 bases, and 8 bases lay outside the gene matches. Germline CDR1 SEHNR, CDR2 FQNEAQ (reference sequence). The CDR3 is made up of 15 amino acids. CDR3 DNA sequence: TGTGCCAGCAGCCCCCTACCGGGACAGGGGGATGAGCAGTTCTTC. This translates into CASSPLPGQGDEQFF.

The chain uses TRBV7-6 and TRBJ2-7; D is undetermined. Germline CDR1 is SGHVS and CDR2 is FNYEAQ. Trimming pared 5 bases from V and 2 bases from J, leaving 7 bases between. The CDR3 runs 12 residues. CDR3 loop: CASSQEPYEQYF. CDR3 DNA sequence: TGTGCCAGCAGCCAAGAGCCCTACGAGCAGTACTTC.

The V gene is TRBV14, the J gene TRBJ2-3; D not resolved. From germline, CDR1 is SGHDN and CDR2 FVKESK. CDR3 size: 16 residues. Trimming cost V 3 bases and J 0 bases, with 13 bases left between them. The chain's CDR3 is CASSQGASSSTDTQYF. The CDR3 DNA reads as TGTGCCAGCAGCCAGGGCGCGTCCTCTAGCACAGATACGCAGTATTTT.

CDR3 nucleotides: TGTGCCAGCAGCCAAGACCCGACGGGAGGGACAGGGAACACCGGGGAGCTGTTTTTT. Protein sequence: CASSQDPTGGTGNTGELFF. The chain combines TRBV14 with TRBJ2-2; either TRBD1 or TRBD2 may supply D (8 bases each). The CDR3 runs 19 residues. CDR1 is SGHDN and CDR2 is FVKESK in the germline V gene. V lost 0 bases and J lost 1, with 18 bases in between.

The CDR3 spells CASRAAAYEQYF. The CDR3 DNA follows: TGTGCCAGCAGGGCCGCGGCCTACGAGCAGTACTTC. This chain joins TRBV2 and TRBJ2-7; D unresolved. Germline loops: CDR1 SNHLY, CDR2 FYNNEI. This CDR3 is 12 amino acids long. Trimming took 6 bases from V and 2 from J, leaving 8 bases between them.

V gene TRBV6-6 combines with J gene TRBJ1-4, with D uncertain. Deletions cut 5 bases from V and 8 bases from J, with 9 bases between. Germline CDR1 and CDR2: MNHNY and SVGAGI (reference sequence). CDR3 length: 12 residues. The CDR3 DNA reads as TGTGCCAGCAGTCGCCGACCGGAAAAACTGTTTTTT. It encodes CASSRRPEKLFF.

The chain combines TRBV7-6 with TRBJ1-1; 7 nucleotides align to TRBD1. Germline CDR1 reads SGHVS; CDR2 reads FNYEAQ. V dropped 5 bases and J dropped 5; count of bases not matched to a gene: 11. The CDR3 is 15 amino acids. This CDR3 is CASSTQGGLRTEAFF. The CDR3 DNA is TGTGCCAGCAGCACCCAGGGGGGGCTCCGTACTGAAGCTTTCTTT.

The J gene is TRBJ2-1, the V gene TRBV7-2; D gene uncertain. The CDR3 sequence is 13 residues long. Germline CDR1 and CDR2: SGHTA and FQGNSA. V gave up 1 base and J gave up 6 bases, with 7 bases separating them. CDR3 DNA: TGTGCCAGCAGCTTAGGCCCGGTCAATGAGCAGTTCTTC. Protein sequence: CASSLGPVNEQFF.

DNA for the CDR3: TGTGCCAGTAGTCCGTACAAAAACATTCAGTACTTC. Its translation is CASSPYKNIQYF. The chain is built from TRBV19 and TRBJ2-4; D gene unclear. CDR1 LNHDA and CDR2 SQIVND come from the germline V gene (reference sequence). The V end was cut by 5 bases, the J end by 3 bases, with 5 bases between. CDR3 length equals 12 residues.

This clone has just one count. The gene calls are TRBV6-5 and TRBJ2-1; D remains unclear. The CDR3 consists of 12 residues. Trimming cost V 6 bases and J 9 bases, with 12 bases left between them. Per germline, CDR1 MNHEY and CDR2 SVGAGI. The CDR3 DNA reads TGTGCCAGCAGCAGTGGATGGGGTGAGCAGTTCTTC. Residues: CASSSGWGEQFF.

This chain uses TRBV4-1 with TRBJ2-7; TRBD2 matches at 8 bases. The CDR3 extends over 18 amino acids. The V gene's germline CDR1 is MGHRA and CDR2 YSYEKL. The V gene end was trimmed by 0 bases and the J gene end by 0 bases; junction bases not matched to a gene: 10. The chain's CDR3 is CASSQDIPPLADSYEQYF. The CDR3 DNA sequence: TGCGCCAGCAGCCAAGATATCCCCCCACTAGCGGACTCCTACGAGCAGTACTTC.